One and the same sample provided the 10 T cell receptor beta chains below, sequenced in a study of post-analysis software for immune sequencing data. Study-wide results and limits: Five TRBV segments, including TRBV5-6, TRBV5-1 and TRBV20-1, were more frequent in patients than controls.

Antigens for these TCRs are unknown. Unique molecular identifiers were present in the TCR beta cDNA libraries. TCRdb reanalysed the PCR reads using MiXCR and keeps one entry per CDR3 protein. The profile shows some 690,000 distinct CDR3 sequences, less than 35% of them singletons. The sequenced sample was blood. The origin of the receptors is a girl under 18 with multiple sclerosis.

J is TRBJ2-5 and V is TRBV4-1; D not resolved. V lost 0 bases and J 2 bases, leaving 10 bases between the germline ends. CDR3 length equals 15 residues. Germline V gene data show CDR1 as MGHRA and CDR2 as YSYEKL. This CDR3 reads CASSQESAVQETQYF. CDR3 sequence (DNA): TGCGCCAGCAGCCAAGAATCCGCGGTGCAAGAGACCCAGTACTTC.

The chain employs TRBV7-2 and TRBJ1-1, with 7 bases fitting TRBD1. V was pared by 4 bases and J by 4 bases, with 9 bases of the junction left unmatched. Germline V gene data show CDR1 as SGHTA and CDR2 as FQGNSA. CDR3 length: 15 residues. In DNA form, the CDR3 reads TGTGCCAGCAGCTCCCACAGGGGATCGAGCACTGAAGCTTTCTTT. Protein: CASSSHRGSSTEAFF.

The table lists this clonotype with many counts. The chain is built from TRBV10-3 and TRBJ1-2; D unresolved. Per germline, CDR1 ENHRY and CDR2 SYGVKD. The CDR3 sequence is 11 residues long. V lost 3 bases, J lost 6 bases, and 5 bases lay in between. The CDR3 DNA follows: TGTGCCATCAGTGACACGGATGGCTACACCTTC. Encoded protein: CAISDTDGYTF.

This clonotype showed up just a few times. The V and J genes are TRBV12-3 or TRBV12-4 and TRBJ2-5, with D possibly TRBD2 on 7 matching bases. Trimming left V 2 bases short and J 2 bases short, with 12 bases between. The CDR3 loop spans 15 amino acids. CDR3 sequence: CASSLRGGIQETQYF. CDR3 bases: TGTGCCAGCAGTTTAAGGGGGGGGATACAAGAGACCCAGTACTTC.

In its sample, this clonotype was seen a few times. This chain links TRBV6-6 with TRBJ2-7; 8 bases agree with TRBD2. Germline values: CDR1 MNHNY, CDR2 SVGAGI (reference sequence). CDR3 size: 14 residues. V lost 4 bases and J lost 4; bases outside the gene matches: 6. The CDR3 sequence: CASSFLTGGYEQYF. DNA of the CDR3: TGTGCCAGCAGTTTCCTAACGGGGGGGTACGAGCAGTACTTC.

This sequence joins TRBV6-5 and TRBJ2-7, with unresolved D. The CDR3 consists of 13 residues. Germline V CDR1 and CDR2: MNHEY, SVGAGI. The germline V and J ends were trimmed by 7 bases and 3 bases, with 13 bases remaining between them. In DNA, the CDR3 is TGTGCCAGCACAGACCACTTAGGCTACGAGCAGTACTTC. It specifies CASTDHLGYEQYF.

This clonotype was seen only a few times. The chain links TRBV7-2 to TRBJ2-2, with TRBD2 identical over 11 bases. The germline V gene encodes CDR1 SGHTA and CDR2 FQGNSA. CDR3 length equals 16 residues. Trimming removed 5 bases from V and 1 base from J; junction bases left unmatched: 3. The CDR3 sequence: CASSNSGRGNTGELFF. The CDR3 nucleotides read TGTGCCAGCAGCAATAGCGGGAGGGGGAACACCGGGGAGCTGTTTTTT.

This clonotype was counted between two and nine times. The V and J genes are TRBV4-2 and TRBJ2-6; D gene unclear. CDR1 and CDR2 (germline): LGHNA, YNFKEQ. The CDR3 has 11 residues. V lost 3 bases and J lost 13, with 7 bases in between. The CDR3 loop is CASSQELVLTF. CDR3 coding DNA: TGTGCCAGCAGCCAGGAGTTAGTCCTGACTTTC.

Note on this clonotype: With a much larger clone just one base away, this may be a read error. V and J are TRBV10-3 and TRBJ2-1, with 8 positions matching TRBD2. CDR3 size: 18 residues. Looked up from germline, CDR1 is ENHRY and CDR2 is SYGVKD. CDR3 DNA: TGTGCCCTCAGTGATGGGGGACTAGGGAGGGGGGCCTACAATGAGCAGTTCTTC. Its translation: CALSDGGLGRGAYNEQFF.

This clonotype has only a few counts. The J gene is TRBJ1-2, the V gene TRBV15, with 9 bases fitting TRBD1. Germline loops: CDR1 LNHNV, CDR2 YYDKDF (reference sequence). The CDR3 is 16 residues long. V shed 2 bases, J shed 4 bases, and the junction held 8 bases outside the gene matches. The CDR3: CATSRTPGTGPYGYTF. CDR3 bases: TGTGCCACCAGCAGAACCCCTGGGACAGGGCCCTATGGCTACACCTTC.